The 5 T cell receptor beta chains below come from one sample, sequenced in a study of OX40 agonist ivuxolimab in advanced cancers. Sequencing used immunoSEQ multiplex PCR; TCRdb keeps in-frame clones, though not all of them. The table shows more than 60,000 clones, with about 81% occurring only once. Sequenced here: CD4+ or CD8+ T cells sorted from blood, sampled in a trial of the OX40 agonist ivuxolimab. The receptors shown here come from an adult with an advanced solid tumor such as melanoma, head and neck, liver or kidney cancer.

CDR3 protein: CASGRDNQETQYF. In DNA form, the CDR3 reads TGTGCCAGCGGCAGGGACAACCAAGAGACCCAGTACTTC. The chain has TRBV7-9 and TRBJ2-5; D possibly corresponds to TRBD1 (6 bases). The CDR3 runs to 13 residues. Trimming took 8 bases from V and 0 from J, leaving 10 bases between them. Per the germline V gene, CDR1 is SEHNR and CDR2 is FQNEAQ (reference sequence).

The CDR3 DNA follows: TGCGCCAGCAGCTTGGTACCCGGGGGCCAGGGCGAGCAGTACTTC. Its translation is CASSLVPGGQGEQYF. This chain connects TRBV5-1 to TRBJ2-7, with D possibly being TRBD1 or TRBD2 (6 bases each). The germline V gene encodes CDR1 SGHRS and CDR2 YFSETQ. The CDR3 contains 15 residues. Trimming shortened V by 0 bases and J by 6 bases, and 16 bases separated the two germline ends.

This chain joins TRBV4-2 and TRBJ1-1; the D gene is possibly TRBD1 (5 bases). Trimming stripped 1 base from V and 3 bases from J, with 12 bases between. This CDR3 contains 15 residues. CDR1 and CDR2 from the germline V gene are LGHNA and YNFKEQ. Written as DNA, the CDR3 is TGTGCCAGCAGCCAAGCGGGGACGGCGGACACTGAAGCTTTCTTT. This encodes CASSQAGTADTEAFF.

Only one count was recorded for this clone. This chain uses TRBV29-1 with TRBJ2-7; D possibly corresponds to TRBD1 (6 bases). Germline V gene sequence: CDR1 SQVTM, CDR2 ANQGSEA. V shed 6 bases and J shed 7 bases, with 22 bases lying between them. The CDR3 extends over 14 amino acids. CDR3: CSVGVRGTGSEQYF. For the CDR3, the DNA is TGCAGCGTCGGGGTTCGTGGAACAGGGAGTGAGCAGTACTTC.

CDR3 in DNA: TGTGCCAGCAGGAACACCAGCACCGGGGAGCTGTTTTTT. Protein: CASRNTSTGELFF. The chain uses TRBV11-3 and TRBJ2-2, with unresolved D. The V and J ends lost 6 bases and 4 bases respectively, with 9 bases between them. Looked up from germline, CDR1 is SGHNT and CDR2 is YENEEA. CDR3 length: 13 residues.